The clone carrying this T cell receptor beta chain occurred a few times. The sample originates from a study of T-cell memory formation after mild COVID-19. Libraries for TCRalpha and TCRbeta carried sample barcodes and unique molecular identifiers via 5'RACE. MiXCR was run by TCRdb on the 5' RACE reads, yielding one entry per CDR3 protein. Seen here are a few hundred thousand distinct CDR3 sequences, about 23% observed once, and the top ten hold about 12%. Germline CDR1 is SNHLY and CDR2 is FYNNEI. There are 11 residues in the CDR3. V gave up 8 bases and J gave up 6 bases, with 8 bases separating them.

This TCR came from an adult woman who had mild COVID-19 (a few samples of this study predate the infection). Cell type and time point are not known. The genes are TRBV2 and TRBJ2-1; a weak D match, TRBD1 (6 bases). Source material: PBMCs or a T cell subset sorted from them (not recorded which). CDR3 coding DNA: TGTGCCAGCGAAGGGGGCAATGAGCAGTTCTTC. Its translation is CASEGGNEQFF.